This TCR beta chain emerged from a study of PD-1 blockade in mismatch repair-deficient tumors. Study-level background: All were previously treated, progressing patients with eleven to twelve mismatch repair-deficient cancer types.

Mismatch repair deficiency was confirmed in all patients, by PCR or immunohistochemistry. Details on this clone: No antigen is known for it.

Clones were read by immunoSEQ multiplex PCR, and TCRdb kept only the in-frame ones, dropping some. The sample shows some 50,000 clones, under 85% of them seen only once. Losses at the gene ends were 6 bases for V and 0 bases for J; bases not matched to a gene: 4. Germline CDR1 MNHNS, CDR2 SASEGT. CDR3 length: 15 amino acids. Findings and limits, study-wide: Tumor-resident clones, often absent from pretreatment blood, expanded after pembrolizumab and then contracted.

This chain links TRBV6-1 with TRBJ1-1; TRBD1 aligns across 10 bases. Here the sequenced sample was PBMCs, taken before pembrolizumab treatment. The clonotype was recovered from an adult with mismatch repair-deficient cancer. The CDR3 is CASSRQGAMNTEAFF. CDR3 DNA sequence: TGTGCCAGCAGCCGACAGGGGGCCATGAACACTGAAGCTTTCTTT.